Described below is a single T cell receptor beta chain sequence and its context. Its antigen is still unknown. This specimen comes from a study of shared clonotypes between healthy human individuals. Study-level points and caveats: Roughly 5.3% of naive CD4 clonotypes were common to several donors.

V lost 4 bases to trimming and J lost 6 bases, with 12 bases between them. The V gene's germline CDR1 is MGHDK and CDR2 SYGVNS. The CDR3 loop spans 13 amino acids. Only in-frame clones appear in the TCRdb table, and some are missing; sequencing was by immunoSEQ multiplex PCR. The data contain millions of clones, more than 80% of them singletons. The sequence came from a man between 18 and 29 years old in good health. Input material: naive CD4+ T cells sorted from blood. Documented subset: CD45RA+ positively selected. The rearrangement uses TRBV25-1 and TRBJ1-1, with D unclear. CDR3 nucleotide sequence: TGTGCCAGCAGTGCCCTCCAACCGCCTGAAGCTTTCTTT. Protein product: CASSALQPPEAFF.